Presented here are 27 T cell receptor beta chains from one specimen sequenced in a study of blood T cell repertoires in COVID-19. The assay was immunoSEQ multiplex PCR, and TCRdb's table has in-frame clones only and misses some. The sample consists of about 130,000 clones, over 75% of them appearing once. Material: peripheral blood. The receptors originated from a man older than 75 with active or convalescent COVID-19.

On this clone: Other DNA sequences in the sample encode the same CDR3. This chain joins TRBV6-5 and TRBJ1-2, with 7 positions matching TRBD1. The CDR3 contains 13 residues. J gave up 5 bases and V 3 bases, and 3 bases lay outside the gene matches. Germline CDR1 is MNHEY and CDR2 is SVGAGI. The chain's CDR3 is CASSYEGAYGYTF. DNA for the CDR3: TGTGCCAGCAGTTATGAGGGGGCGTATGGCTACACCTTC.

The rearrangement uses TRBV7-2 and TRBJ1-3, with D unclear. CDR3 length: 13 residues. CDR1 and CDR2 from the germline V gene are SGHTA and FQGNSA. The V and J ends lost 5 bases and 0 bases respectively, with 5 bases between them. CDR3 residues: CASSQLSGNTIYF. The CDR3 DNA reads TGTGCCAGCAGCCAACTCTCTGGAAACACCATATATTTT.

V usage is TRBV30 and J usage is TRBJ1-1, with D perhaps TRBD1 (6 bases). Germline V gene lookup returns CDR1 GTSNPN and CDR2 SVGIG (reference sequence). The V and J ends lost 0 bases and 4 bases respectively, with 12 bases between them. This CDR3 spans 14 amino acids. Here the CDR3 reads CAWSVQGGATEAFF. CDR3 DNA sequence: TGTGCCTGGAGTGTACAGGGAGGGGCCACTGAAGCTTTCTTT.

The J gene is TRBJ2-3, the V gene TRBV20-1, with 15 bases lining up with TRBD2. In germline, CDR1 is DFQATT, CDR2 SNEGSKA (reference sequence). This CDR3 is 20 amino acids long. The V and J ends lost 3 bases and 6 bases, in that order; junction bases with no gene match: 19. The CDR3 here is CSASDLRTSGGAFLPDTQYF. As DNA, the CDR3 is TGCAGTGCTAGTGACCTCCGGACTAGCGGGGGGGCTTTTCTGCCGGATACGCAGTATTTT.

The rearrangement links TRBV19 to TRBJ2-2; no clear D. Germline V gives CDR1 LNHDA, CDR2 SQIVND (reference sequence). V lost 3 bases, J lost 6 bases, and 8 bases lay in between. This CDR3 is 13 amino acids long. This CDR3 reads CASSIRFPGELFF. Written as DNA, the CDR3 is TGTGCCAGTAGTATCAGGTTCCCCGGGGAGCTGTTTTTT.

The J gene is TRBJ2-3, the V gene TRBV11-2, with D tentatively TRBD2 (6 bases). The length of the CDR3 is 15 residues. CDR1 is SGHAT and CDR2 is FQNNGV in the germline V gene. Trimming removed 0 bases at V and 1 base at J, with 8 bases between. The CDR3: CASSLDQRGTDTQYF. CDR3 coding DNA: TGTGCCAGCAGCTTAGATCAGCGGGGCACAGATACGCAGTATTTT. Variable domain in full (rest from reference TRBV11-2 and TRBJ2-3): EAGVAQSPRYKIIEKRQSVAFWCNPISGHATLYWYQQILGQGPKLLIQFQNNGVVDDSQLPKDRFSAERLKGVDSTLKIQPAKLEDSAVYLCASSLDQRGTDTQYFGPGTRLTVL.

The V call is TRBV4-3, the J call TRBJ2-5, with D perhaps matching TRBD2 (6 bases). Germline assignment: CDR1 LGHNA and CDR2 YSLEER. Trimming took off 0 bases at V and 5 bases at J, with 16 bases between the two ends. CDR3 size: 16 residues. DNA for the CDR3: TGCGCCAGCAGCCAAGACTACGGGGGAGTGCATGAGACCCAGTACTTC. Its protein is CASSQDYGGVHETQYF.

This chain connects TRBV4-1 to TRBJ2-7; TRBD1 might be the D (5 bases). With 0 bases removed from V and 4 bases from J, the gap between germline ends came to 13 bases. This CDR3 contains 15 residues. Germline CDR1 reads MGHRA; CDR2 reads YSYEKL. Written as DNA, the CDR3 is TGCGCCAGCAGCCAAGATGGGGCAGGGTTGTACGAGCAGTACTTC. Translating gives CASSQDGAGLYEQYF.

This chain joins TRBV29-1 and TRBJ1-5; TRBD1 is a possible D gene (5 bases). CDR3 length: 13 amino acids. Germline values: CDR1 SQVTM, CDR2 ANQGSEA. The ends were cut back, 6 bases at V and 7 bases at J, with 16 bases in the middle. DNA for the CDR3: TGCAGCGTGGCGGGGACTGAGGAACAGCCCCAGCATTTT. This sequence encodes CSVAGTEEQPQHF.

The chain carries TRBV27 and TRBJ2-7; 8 bases fit TRBD2. Germline assignment: CDR1 MNHEY and CDR2 SMNVEV (reference sequence). This CDR3 region has 14 residues. Trimming at V came to 4 bases and at J to 4 bases, leaving 6 bases not matched to a gene. DNA of the CDR3: TGTGCCAGCAGTTCCGGGAGGGTTAGGTACGAGCAGTACTTC. It specifies CASSSGRVRYEQYF.

V gene TRBV19 combines with J gene TRBJ2-3, with D uncertain. CDR1 and CDR2 (germline): LNHDA, SQIVND (reference sequence). The CDR3 extends over 14 amino acids. Between the trimmed V and J ends, which lost 0 bases and 4 bases, there was a span of 8 bases. The CDR3 DNA reads as TGTGCCAGTAGTATAGACCCAGACTCAGATACGCAGTATTTT. Its translation: CASSIDPDSDTQYF.

This CDR3 is CASSLSGNRGRETQYF. CDR3 sequence (DNA): TGTGCCAGCAGTTTATCAGGCAACAGGGGACGAGAGACCCAGTACTTC. The chain links TRBV27 to TRBJ2-5, with 7 bases fitting TRBD1. The length of the CDR3 is 16 residues. V dropped 0 bases and J dropped 4; count of bases not matched to a gene: 8. CDR1 is MNHEY and CDR2 is SMNVEV in the germline V gene (reference sequence).

The CDR3 sequence: CASSLAWTGGTGELFF. The DNA for the CDR3 is TGTGCCAGCAGCTTGGCCTGGACAGGGGGCACCGGGGAGCTGTTTTTT. The J gene is TRBJ2-2, the V gene TRBV5-4, with 10 bases identical to TRBD1. CDR1 and CDR2 from the germline V gene are SGHNT and YYREEE (reference sequence). CDR3 length equals 16 residues. After removal of 0 bases from V and 4 bases from J, the junction contained 3 bases not matched to a gene.

This clone was counted a few times. This sequence joins TRBV6-2 or TRBV6-3 and TRBJ1-1; 8 bases align to TRBD1. The CDR3 spans 17 residues. V lost 4 bases and J lost 2; bases outside the gene matches: 12. Germline loops: CDR1 MNHEY, CDR2 SVGEGT. This CDR3 reads CASSSVDRGRSNTEAFF. CDR3 sequence (DNA): TGTGCCAGCAGTTCCGTTGACAGGGGACGGTCAAACACTGAAGCTTTCTTT.

This chain links TRBV29-1 with TRBJ2-3; 8 nucleotides match TRBD2. V was pared by 8 bases and J by 4 bases, with 5 bases of the junction left unmatched. The CDR3 length is 12 residues. Germline assignment: CDR1 SQVTM and CDR2 ANQGSEA. CDR3 nucleotides: TGCAGCAAAGCGGGAGAGGCAGATACGCAGTATTTT. Protein: CSKAGEADTQYF.

The V gene is TRBV28, the J gene TRBJ1-5, with D hard to call. V dropped 7 bases and J dropped 4 bases, with 11 bases sitting between them. The CDR3 loop spans 13 amino acids. Per the germline V gene, CDR1 is MDHEN and CDR2 is SYDVKM. The CDR3, as DNA: TGTGCCAGCACCGAGATGTGGAATCAGCCCCAGCATTTT. This sequence encodes CASTEMWNQPQHF.

The rearrangement joins TRBV14 to TRBJ2-7, with D possibly TRBD1 on 6 matching bases. The CDR3 has 13 residues. CDR1 is SGHDN, CDR2 FVKESK, per germline. Trimming took off 3 bases at V and 1 base at J, with 7 bases between the two ends. CDR3 DNA: TGTGCCAGCAGCCAGGACAGATCCTACGAGCAGTACTTC. Translated: CASSQDRSYEQYF.

The CDR3 DNA reads as TGTGCCACCAGCTCTCGCCTGGGACAGGAAGGTGGGCTCTATGGCTACACCTTC. It encodes CATSSRLGQEGGLYGYTF. The rearrangement links TRBV15 to TRBJ1-2; 8 bases line up with TRBD1. The CDR3 consists of 18 residues. Germline assignment: CDR1 LNHNV and CDR2 YYDKDF (reference sequence). With 5 bases clipped from V and 4 bases from J, the junction kept 18 bases outside the gene matches.

This sequence joins TRBV9 and TRBJ2-2; 8 bases match TRBD2. Germline-derived CDR1 and CDR2 are SGDLS and YYNGEE. The V gene end was trimmed by 5 bases and the J gene end by 5 bases; junction bases not matched to a gene: 5. The CDR3 sequence is 14 residues long. CDR3 nucleotide sequence: TGTGCCAGCAGGCGCGGGGGGAGGACCGGGGAGCTGTTTTTT. Its translation: CASRRGGRTGELFF. The whole variable domain, remainder taken from reference TRBV9 and TRBJ2-2, is DSGVTQTPKHLITATGQRVTLRCSPRSGDLSVYWYQQSLDQGLQFLIQYYNGEERAKGNILERFSAQQFPDLHSELNLSSLELGDSALYFCASRRGGRTGELFFGEGSRLTVL.

This chain joins TRBV10-3 and TRBJ1-2; D is possibly TRBD1 (6 bases). Trimming stripped 7 bases from V and 0 bases from J, with 9 bases between. The CDR3 is made up of 13 amino acids. CDR1 ENHRY and CDR2 SYGVKD come from the germline V gene. The DNA for the CDR3 is TGTGCCATCATGGACAGTTCTAACTATGGCTACACCTTC. This sequence encodes CAIMDSSNYGYTF.

The V call is TRBV11-1, the J call TRBJ2-3; a possible D gene is TRBD2 (7 bases). V was shortened by 5 bases and J by 1 base, with 10 bases between the two germline ends. In germline, CDR1 is SGHAT, CDR2 FQDESV (reference sequence). This CDR3 has 14 residues. The CDR3 here is CASSPGGRTDTQYF. In nucleotides, the CDR3 is TGTGCCAGCAGCCCCGGGGGGCGCACAGATACGCAGTATTTT.

Only a few counts were recorded for this clone. The chain combines TRBV19 with TRBJ1-4; D call uncertain. The V and J ends lost 9 bases and 7 bases respectively, with 15 bases between them. Germline values: CDR1 LNHDA, CDR2 SQIVND (reference sequence). The CDR3 length is 13 residues. The CDR3 protein is CASRAEEGEKLFF. CDR3 in DNA: TGTGCCAGCAGAGCGGAGGAGGGTGAAAAACTGTTTTTT.

The chain has TRBV2 and TRBJ1-2; TRBD1 matches 7 bases. The trim removed 4 bases at V and 4 bases at J, leaving 9 bases unmatched. Germline values: CDR1 SNHLY, CDR2 FYNNEI. The CDR3 contains 15 residues. The CDR3 protein is CASSVQGVGFYGYTF. For the CDR3, the DNA is TGTGCCAGCAGTGTCCAGGGGGTGGGGTTCTATGGCTACACCTTC.

The rearrangement joins TRBV11-3 to TRBJ1-1; TRBD1 aligns across 8 bases. V shed 6 bases, J shed 3 bases, and the junction held 9 bases outside the gene matches. Germline loops: CDR1 SGHNT, CDR2 YENEEA. This CDR3 has 15 amino acids. The CDR3 reads CASSPGGAPDTEAFF. DNA for the CDR3: TGTGCCAGCAGTCCAGGGGGCGCCCCGGACACTGAAGCTTTCTTT.

V and J are TRBV29-1 and TRBJ1-5; 8 bases align to TRBD1. CDR1 SQVTM and CDR2 ANQGSEA come from the germline V gene. The CDR3 has 14 amino acids. The V gene end was trimmed by 4 bases and the J gene end by 4 bases; junction bases not matched to a gene: 6. CDR3 nucleotides: TGCAGCGTTGTCGGACAGGGACTTAATCAGCCCCAGCATTTT. Protein product: CSVVGQGLNQPQHF.

The rearrangement links TRBV12-3 or TRBV12-4 to TRBJ1-6; weak D call: TRBD1 (6 bases). Trimming pared 6 bases from V and 6 bases from J, leaving 9 bases between. The CDR3 is 13 residues long. The CDR3 coding sequence is TGTGCCAGCAGCCAGGGGATTAATTCACCCCTCCACTTT. It specifies CASSQGINSPLHF.

The V and J genes are TRBV27 and TRBJ2-7, with 11 bases fitting TRBD2. Germline values: CDR1 MNHEY, CDR2 SMNVEV (reference sequence). This CDR3 is 17 amino acids long. With 6 bases clipped from V and 5 bases from J, the junction kept 15 bases outside the gene matches. As DNA, the CDR3 is TGTGCCAGCAGGCGAGAACTAGCGGGAGCCGAGGTCCACGAGCAGTACTTC. Protein: CASRRELAGAEVHEQYF.